This T cell receptor beta chain emerged from a study of blood T cell repertoires in COVID-19. Assay: immunoSEQ multiplex PCR; the TCRdb copy retains only in-frame clones and omits some. Of more than 200,000 clones listed, 70% to 90% are singletons. The source material was PBMCs or T cells enriched from blood (not recorded which). This clonotype was obtained from a man aged 25-45 years who had recovered from COVID-19.

In DNA, the CDR3 is TGTGCCAGCAGTCTGCGCAGCGGGGGGTCCAGTGAGCAGTTCTTC. This translates into CASSLRSGGSSEQFF. The V gene is TRBV4-2, the J gene TRBJ2-1; 9 bases fit TRBD2. With 6 bases clipped from V and 9 bases from J, the junction kept 12 bases outside the gene matches. This CDR3 has 15 residues. Germline V CDR1 and CDR2: LGHNA, YNFKEQ.